This T cell receptor beta chain appears in the sequencing data of a study of read filtering for tumor transcriptome and immune sequencing. At the level of the study: Whole-transcriptome libraries were prepared after DNase treatment.

The CDR3 runs 14 residues. Looked up from germline, CDR1 is LGHNT and CDR2 is FRNRAP. Deletions cut 1 base from V and 0 bases from J, with 6 bases between. From about 400 ng of RNA, a library with molecular barcoded alpha/delta and beta/gamma adaptors was made. MiXCR was run by TCRdb on the reads, yielding one entry per CDR3 protein. The sample holds 40,000 to 50,000 distinct CDR3 sequences; roughly an eighth are singletons and the top ten take approximately 31%. This clonotype was recorded many times. This clonotype was sampled from a donor aged 40 or over with multiple myeloma. The V gene is TRBV12-5, the J gene TRBJ1-1; D is ambiguous. Sequenced: a population of CD138-negative cells sorted from bone marrow. CDR3 in DNA: TGTGCTAGTGGTTTGGCTGCTCTGAACACTGAAGCTTTCTTT. It translates to CASGLAALNTEAFF. The entire variable domain, with the rest obtained from reference TRBV12-5 and TRBJ1-1, is as follows: DARVTQTPRHKVTEMGQEVTMRCQPILGHNTVFWYRQTMMQGLELLAYFRNRAPLDDSGMPKDRFSAEMPDATLATLKIQPSEPRDSAVYFCASGLAALNTEAFFGQGTRLTVV.